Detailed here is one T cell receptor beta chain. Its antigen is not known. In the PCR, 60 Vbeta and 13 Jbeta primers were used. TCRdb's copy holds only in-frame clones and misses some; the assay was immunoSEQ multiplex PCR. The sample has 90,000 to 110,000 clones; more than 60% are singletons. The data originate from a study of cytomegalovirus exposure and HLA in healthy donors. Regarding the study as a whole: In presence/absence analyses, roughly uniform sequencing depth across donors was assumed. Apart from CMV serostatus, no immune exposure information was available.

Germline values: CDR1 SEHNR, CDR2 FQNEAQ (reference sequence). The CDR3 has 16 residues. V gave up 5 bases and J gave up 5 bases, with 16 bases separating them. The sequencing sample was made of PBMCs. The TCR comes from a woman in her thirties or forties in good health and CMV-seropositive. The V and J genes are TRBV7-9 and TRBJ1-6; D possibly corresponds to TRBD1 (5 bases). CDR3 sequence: CASSPLGQRDNSPLHF. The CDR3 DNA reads TGTGCCAGCAGCCCACTGGGGCAGAGAGATAATTCACCCCTCCACTTT.